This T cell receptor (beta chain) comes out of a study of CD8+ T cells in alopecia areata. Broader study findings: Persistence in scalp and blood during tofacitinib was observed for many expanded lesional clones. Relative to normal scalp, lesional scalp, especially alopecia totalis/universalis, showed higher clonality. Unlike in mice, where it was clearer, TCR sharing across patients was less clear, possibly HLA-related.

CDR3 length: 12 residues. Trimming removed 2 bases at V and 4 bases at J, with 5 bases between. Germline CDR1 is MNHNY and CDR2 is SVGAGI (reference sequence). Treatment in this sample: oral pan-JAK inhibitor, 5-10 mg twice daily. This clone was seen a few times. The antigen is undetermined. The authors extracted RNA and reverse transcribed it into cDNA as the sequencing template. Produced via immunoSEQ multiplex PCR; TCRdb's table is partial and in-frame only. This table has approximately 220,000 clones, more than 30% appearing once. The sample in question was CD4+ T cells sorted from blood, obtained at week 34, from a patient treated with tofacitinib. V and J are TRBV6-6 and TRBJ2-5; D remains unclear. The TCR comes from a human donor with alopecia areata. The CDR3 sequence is CASSYGTETQYF. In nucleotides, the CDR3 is TGTGCCAGCAGTTACGGAACAGAGACCCAGTACTTC.